The rows below give T cell receptor beta chains drawn from one sample of a study of shared clonotypes between healthy human individuals. The repertoire was sequenced with immunoSEQ multiplex PCR; TCRdb's copy has only in-frame clones and lacks some. The repertoire includes approximately 1.9 million clones, around 93% of them detected once, and 1.5% to 2% sits in the top ten. Material: naive CD8+ T cells from PBMCs. These receptors all stem from a man aged 18 to 30 in good health. Some clones in this sample may be carry-over from other donors' samples. CDR3s include the opening cysteine and the closing phenylalanine or tryptophan. A D gene is named only where the DNA matches it firmly. Rows may omit the clone size; those that give it use once, few, many or a size class.

TRBV30	TRBJ1-1	NA	few	CAWSLDRNTEAFF	TGTGCCTGGAGTTTGGACAGAAACACTGAAGCTTTCTTT
TRBV4-3	TRBJ2-7	NA	NA	CASRHKSQGPYEQYF	TGCGCCAGCAGGCACAAGTCCCAGGGGCCCTACGAGCAGTACTTC
TRBV10-3	TRBJ2-2	NA	NA	CAINPGTPNTGELFF	TGTGCCATCAACCCAGGGACACCGAACACCGGGGAGCTGTTTTTT
TRBV12-5	TRBJ2-5	TRBD2	NA	CASAPALGPGGETQYF	TGTGCTAGTGCCCCTGCCCTGGGGCCGGGAGGGGAGACCCAGTACTTC
TRBV28	TRBJ1-1	NA	NA	CASSFTPRRAYTEAFF	TGTGCCAGCAGTTTCACCCCTCGCAGGGCGTACACTGAAGCTTTCTTT
TRBV6-1	TRBJ1-5	NA	NA	CASSEIGGTRNQPQHF	TGTGCCAGCAGTGAAATCGGCGGAACACGCAATCAGCCCCAGCATTTT
TRBV18	TRBJ2-3	TRBD2	once	CASSPPRGADTQYF	TGTGCCAGCTCACCCCCGCGGGGGGCAGATACGCAGTATTTT
TRBV2	TRBJ1-4	NA	NA	CASSEALRRKNEKLFF	TGTGCCAGCAGTGAAGCTCTAAGACGGAAAAATGAAAAACTGTTTTTT
TRBV2	TRBJ2-7	NA	NA	CASSERSTLNYEQYF	TGTGCCAGCAGTGAGAGGAGCACCTTAAACTACGAGCAGTACTTC
TRBV6-1	TRBJ2-7	NA	NA	CASKGFSYEQYF	TGTGCCAGCAAAGGGTTTTCCTACGAGCAGTACTTC
TRBV30	TRBJ2-7	TRBD2	few	CAWGFGGAEYEQYF	TGTGCCTGGGGCTTCGGGGGGGCGGAGTACGAGCAGTACTTC
TRBV29-1	TRBJ2-7	TRBD1	NA	CSVELFGTGVYEQYF	TGCAGCGTTGAATTGTTTGGGACAGGGGTTTACGAGCAGTACTTC
TRBV5-1	TRBJ1-2	NA	NA	CASRVDANYGYTF	TGCGCCAGCAGGGTTGATGCTAACTATGGCTACACCTTC
TRBV4-1	TRBJ2-1	TRBD1	NA	CASSHGPGQAYNEQFF	TGCGCCAGCAGCCACGGACCGGGACAGGCCTACAATGAGCAGTTCTTC
TRBV18	TRBJ1-4	NA	NA	CASPHGLSNEKLFF	TGTGCCAGCCCACACGGGTTATCTAATGAAAAACTGTTTTTT
TRBV9	TRBJ2-2	NA	NA	CASSFSPRDGNTGELFF	TGTGCCAGCAGCTTTAGCCCCCGGGACGGGAACACCGGGGAGCTGTTTTTT
TRBV28	TRBJ2-1	NA	NA	CASSSQGHEQFF	TGTGCCAGCAGTTCACAGGGTCATGAGCAGTTCTTC
TRBV7-9	TRBJ2-4	NA	NA	CASSLGAAKNIQYF	TGTGCCAGCAGCTTAGGGGCGGCCAAAAACATTCAGTACTTC
TRBV4-1	TRBJ1-2	NA	NA	CASSQARQGPFRGYTF	TGCGCCAGCAGCCAAGCCCGGCAGGGCCCTTTCCGTGGCTACACCTTC
TRBV7-9	TRBJ1-4	TRBD1	NA	CASSLSGQRLPEKLFF	TGTGCCAGCAGCCTATCGGGACAGAGGCTCCCCGAAAAACTGTTTTTT
TRBV6-1	TRBJ1-2	TRBD1	NA	CASSARQGNYGYTF	TGTGCCAGCAGTGCCAGACAGGGAAACTATGGCTACACCTTC
TRBV5-4	TRBJ1-1	NA	NA	CASSSDKNTEAFF	TGTGCCAGCAGCTCCGACAAGAACACTGAAGCTTTCTTT
TRBV28	TRBJ1-1	NA	NA	CASSLTGIPEAFF	TGTGCCAGCAGTTTGACGGGAATCCCTGAAGCTTTCTTT
TRBV7-9	TRBJ2-7	TRBD2	NA	CASSSLGGEQYF	TGTGCCAGCAGCTCACTCGGGGGGGAGCAGTACTTC
TRBV5-1	TRBJ2-5	NA	NA	CASSLGGGQQETQYF	TGCGCCAGCAGCTTGGGAGGTGGACAGCAAGAGACCCAGTACTTC
TRBV28	TRBJ2-3	TRBD1	once	CASAARDRGSTDTQYF	TGTGCCAGCGCCGCCCGGGACAGGGGAAGCACAGATACGCAGTATTTT
TRBV27	TRBJ2-7	TRBD2	NA	CASTLTLAGSYEQYF	TGTGCCAGCACCTTGACCCTAGCGGGCTCCTACGAGCAGTACTTC
TRBV29-1	TRBJ2-5	TRBD1	once	CSVAPQGARETQYF	TGCAGCGTTGCCCCACAGGGGGCGCGGGAGACCCAGTACTTC
TRBV13	TRBJ2-7	TRBD2	NA	CASSPNRGTSEVSSYEQYF	TGTGCCAGCAGCCCAAACCGCGGGACTAGCGAAGTTAGCTCCTACGAGCAGTACTTC
TRBV25-1	TRBJ2-1	TRBD2	NA	CASSFGREIGEQFF	TGTGCCAGCAGTTTTGGGCGGGAGATAGGTGAGCAGTTCTTC
TRBV19	TRBJ2-7	TRBD1	NA	CASSPHNRGSYEQYF	TGTGCCAGTAGTCCTCATAACAGGGGCTCCTACGAGCAGTACTTC
TRBV7-9	TRBJ1-4	TRBD1	NA	CASSGQGDHEKLFF	TGTGCCAGCAGCGGACAGGGAGATCATGAAAAACTGTTTTTT
TRBV11-2	TRBJ2-3	TRBD2	NA	CASSFSGTSGNTQYF	TGTGCCAGCAGCTTTTCCGGGACTAGCGGGAATACGCAGTATTTT
TRBV9	TRBJ2-3	NA	NA	CASSVLRSPDTQYF	TGTGCCAGCAGCGTACTTCGATCGCCAGATACGCAGTATTTT
TRBV28	TRBJ1-1	NA	NA	CAITRAGEHPPTEAFF	TGTGCCATCACACGGGCAGGAGAGCACCCGCCAACTGAAGCTTTCTTT
TRBV10-2	TRBJ2-5	NA	NA	CASRLHGDPPGTQYF	TGCGCCAGCAGGCTACACGGGGACCCCCCCGGGACCCAGTACTTC
TRBV29-1	TRBJ2-1	TRBD2	NA	CSVEVGLAGSSYNEQFF	TGCAGCGTTGAAGTAGGACTAGCGGGGAGCTCCTACAATGAGCAGTTCTTC
TRBV19	TRBJ1-1	NA	NA	CASSISAGPTTEAFF	TGTGCCAGTAGTATATCGGCAGGACCCACCACTGAAGCTTTCTTT
TRBV5-8	TRBJ1-1	NA	NA	CASSAAVITEAFF	TGTGCCAGCAGCGCTGCGGTGATCACTGAAGCTTTCTTT
TRBV7-9	TRBJ2-2	NA	few	CASSDPGNSNTGELFF	TGTGCCAGCAGCGACCCGGGTAACTCGAACACCGGGGAGCTGTTTTTT
TRBV2	TRBJ2-7	NA	NA	CASTGGGSSYEQYF	TGTGCCAGCACGGGGGGCGGGAGCTCCTACGAGCAGTACTTC
TRBV27	TRBJ2-3	TRBD2	NA	CAIRSGSSADTQYF	TGTGCCATAAGGAGCGGGAGTTCCGCAGATACGCAGTATTTT
TRBV11-2	TRBJ2-7	TRBD1	NA	CASRLGTGGAPTSSEQYF	TGTGCCAGCAGACTAGGGACAGGGGGAGCCCCGACTTCGTCCGAGCAGTACTTC
TRBV7-9	TRBJ2-1	TRBD2	NA	CASTQGRESPYNEQFF	TGTGCCAGCACCCAAGGGAGGGAGTCCCCCTACAATGAGCAGTTCTTC
TRBV10-3	TRBJ2-3	TRBD1	NA	CAIRPGGGSTDTQYF	TGTGCCATCAGGCCAGGGGGCGGTAGCACAGATACGCAGTATTTT
TRBV9	TRBJ2-2	TRBD1	NA	CASSVALSGQGRGTGELFF	TGTGCCAGCAGCGTAGCTCTTTCGGGACAGGGTCGAGGCACCGGGGAGCTGTTTTTT
TRBV4-2	TRBJ2-1	NA	NA	CASSQGHLLAPDNEQFF	TGTGCCAGCAGCCAAGGGCATCTGCTAGCCCCCGACAATGAGCAGTTCTTC
TRBV5-6	TRBJ2-2	NA	NA	CASTAENTGELFF	TGTGCCAGCACGGCGGAAAACACCGGGGAGCTGTTTTTT